Sequencing of this TCR beta chain was carried out in a study of blood T cell repertoires in COVID-19. Produced via immunoSEQ multiplex PCR; TCRdb's table is partial and in-frame only. The sample lists 250,000 or so clones, 70% to 90% occurring once. The CDR3 totals 13 residues. Germline V CDR1 and CDR2: SEHNR, FQNEAQ (reference sequence). V dropped 5 bases and J dropped 11 bases, with 18 bases sitting between them. The V and J genes are TRBV7-9 and TRBJ1-1, with a tentative D call TRBD1 (6 bases). The TCR originated in a man aged 50 or older who had been exposed to COVID-19. The sample comprised PBMCs or T cells enriched from blood (not recorded which). The CDR3 DNA is TGTGCCAGCAGCCCAGGCAGGGGCACCACGGCTTTCTTT. Translated: CASSPGRGTTAFF.